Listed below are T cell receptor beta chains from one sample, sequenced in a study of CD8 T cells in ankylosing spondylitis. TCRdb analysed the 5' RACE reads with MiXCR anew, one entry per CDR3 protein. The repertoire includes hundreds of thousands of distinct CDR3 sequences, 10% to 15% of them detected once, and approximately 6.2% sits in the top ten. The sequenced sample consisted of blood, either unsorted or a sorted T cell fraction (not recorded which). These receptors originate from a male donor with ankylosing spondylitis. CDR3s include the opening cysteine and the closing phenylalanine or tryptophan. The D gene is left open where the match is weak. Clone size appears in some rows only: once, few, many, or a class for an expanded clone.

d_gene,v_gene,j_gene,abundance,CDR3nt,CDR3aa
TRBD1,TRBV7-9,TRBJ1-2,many,TGTGCCAGCAGCCCCCGGACAGGGGGCAACTATGGCTACACCTTC,CASSPRTGGNYGYTF
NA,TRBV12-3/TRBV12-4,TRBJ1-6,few,TGTGCCAGCAGTTTAGGGGAGGGGACTTCACCCCTCCACTTT,CASSLGEGTSPLHF
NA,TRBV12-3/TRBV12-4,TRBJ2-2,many,TGTGCCAGCAGCCTAAGTCCTACCGGGGAGCTGTTTTTT,CASSLSPTGELFF
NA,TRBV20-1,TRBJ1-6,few,TGCAGTGCTAGATTGAGTGTGGGAAATTCACCCCTCCACTTT,CSARLSVGNSPLHF
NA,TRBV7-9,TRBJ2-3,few,TGTGCCAGCAGCTTACATTATAGCACAGATACGCAGTATTTT,CASSLHYSTDTQYF
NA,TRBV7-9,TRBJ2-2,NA,TGTGCCAGCAGCTTAGGGACGTTCTCCGGGGAGCTGTTTTTT,CASSLGTFSGELFF
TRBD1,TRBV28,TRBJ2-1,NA,TGTGCCAGCAGTTTCCATGCGCGGGGGACAGGGAAGTTGGATGAGCAGTTCTTC,CASSFHARGTGKLDEQFF
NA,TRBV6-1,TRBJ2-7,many,TGTGCCAGCAGTCCCCGGGCAGGGGTCACTAGCCCTTCCTACGAGCAGTACTTC,CASSPRAGVTSPSYEQYF
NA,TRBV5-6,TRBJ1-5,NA,TGTGCCAGCAGCTTGGAAAAATATAGCAATCAGCCCCAGCATTTT,CASSLEKYSNQPQHF
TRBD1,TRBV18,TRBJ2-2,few,TGTGCCAGCTCACCGACAGGGTCCGGGGAGCTGTTTTTT,CASSPTGSGELFF
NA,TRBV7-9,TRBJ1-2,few,TGTGCCAGCTCGGATGTAAGAAACTATGGCTACACCTTC,CASSDVRNYGYTF
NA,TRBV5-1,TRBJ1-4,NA,TGCGCCAGCAGCTTGGTGGGGTCTGATGAAAAACTGTTTTTT,CASSLVGSDEKLFF
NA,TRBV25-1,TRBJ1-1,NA,TGTGCCAGCAGTGACAGGGGACGGAACACTGAAGCTTTCTTT,CASSDRGRNTEAFF
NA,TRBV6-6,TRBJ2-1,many,TGTGCCAGCAGTTACTCAGGGGACCAGCAGTTCTTC,CASSYSGDQQFF
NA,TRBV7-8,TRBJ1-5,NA,TGTGCCAGCAGCGCCCAATTAGATCAGCCCCAGCATTTT,CASSAQLDQPQHF
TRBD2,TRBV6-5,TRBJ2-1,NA,TGTGCCAGCAGTTTCCGGACTAGTGACAATGAGCAGTTCTTC,CASSFRTSDNEQFF
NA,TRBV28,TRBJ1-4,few,TGTGCCAGCAGTTCCATGTTTGATGAAAAACTGTTTTTT,CASSSMFDEKLFF
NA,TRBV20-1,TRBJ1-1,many,TGCAGTGCTAGGGAAGCAGGCCCCGCTTCTGAAGCTTTCTTT,CSAREAGPASEAFF
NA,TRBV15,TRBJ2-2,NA,TGTGCCACCAGCAGAGATTCACGATACACCGGGGAGCTGTTTTTT,CATSRDSRYTGELFF
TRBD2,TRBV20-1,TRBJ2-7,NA,TGCAGTGCTAGAGTAAGCGGGAGCATTTACTACGAGCAGTACTTC,CSARVSGSIYYEQYF
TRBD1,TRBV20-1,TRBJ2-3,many,TGCAGTGCCACAGGGGGCTCGGGCACAGATACGCAGTATTTT,CSATGGSGTDTQYF
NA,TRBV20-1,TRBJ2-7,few,TGCAGTGCTATTAAAGGCTTCGAGCAGTACTTC,CSAIKGFEQYF